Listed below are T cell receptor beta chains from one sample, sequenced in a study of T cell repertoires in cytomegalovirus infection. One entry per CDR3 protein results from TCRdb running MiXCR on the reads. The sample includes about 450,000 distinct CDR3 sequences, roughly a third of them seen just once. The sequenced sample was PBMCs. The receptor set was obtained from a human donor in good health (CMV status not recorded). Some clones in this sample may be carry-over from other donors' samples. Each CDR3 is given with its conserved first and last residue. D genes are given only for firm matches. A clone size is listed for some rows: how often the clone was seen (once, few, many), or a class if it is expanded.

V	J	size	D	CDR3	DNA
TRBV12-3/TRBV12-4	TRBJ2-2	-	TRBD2	CASSEPGLAGIRNTGELFF	TGTGCCAGCAGTGAACCGGGACTAGCGGGGATCAGGAACACCGGGGAGCTGTTTTTT
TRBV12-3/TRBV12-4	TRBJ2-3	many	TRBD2	CASSLSGLAGGRTDTQYF	TGTGCCAGCAGTTTAAGTGGACTAGCGGGGGGCCGCACAGATACGCAGTATTTT
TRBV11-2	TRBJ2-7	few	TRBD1	CASSTPLTGTGSSYEQYF	TGTGCCAGCAGCACTCCTCTAACCGGGACAGGGAGTTCCTACGAGCAGTACTTC
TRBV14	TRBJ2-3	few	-	CASSQVFASTDTQYF	TGTGCCAGCAGCCAAGTTTTCGCAAGCACAGATACGCAGTATTTT
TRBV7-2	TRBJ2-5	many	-	CASSFERIGGKTQYF	TGTGCCAGCAGCTTCGAGCGAATTGGGGGGAAGACCCAGTACTTC
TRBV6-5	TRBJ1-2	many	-	CATGEAARGYTF	TGTGCCACCGGGGAGGCAGCGCGAGGCTACACCTTC
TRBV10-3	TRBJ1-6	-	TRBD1	CAISRDRDNSPLHF	TGTGCCATCAGCCGGGACAGGGATAATTCACCCCTCCACTTT
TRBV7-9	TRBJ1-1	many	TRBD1	CASSPRDRFMNTEAFF	TGTGCCAGCAGCCCTAGGGACAGGTTCATGAACACTGAAGCTTTCTTT
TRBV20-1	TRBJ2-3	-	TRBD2	CSARDPLADSTDTQYF	TGCAGTGCTAGAGATCCACTAGCGGATAGCACAGATACGCAGTATTTT
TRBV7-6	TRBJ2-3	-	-	CASSLGASILTDTQYF	TGTGCCAGCAGCTTAGGAGCATCTATCCTAACAGATACGCAGTATTTT
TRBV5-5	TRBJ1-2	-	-	CASSLSPQGLGYGYTF	TGTGCCAGCAGCTTATCCCCACAGGGCCTCGGCTATGGCTACACCTTC
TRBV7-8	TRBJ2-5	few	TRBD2	CASSTRVQAGVAGQETQYF	TGTGCCAGCAGCACCAGAGTCCAGGCCGGGGTAGCGGGCCAAGAGACCCAGTACTTC
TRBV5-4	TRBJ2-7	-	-	CASSPEPRAYEQYF	TGTGCCAGCAGCCCGGAACCTAGAGCCTACGAGCAGTACTTC
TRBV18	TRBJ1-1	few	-	CASGEGGNTEAFF	TGTGCCAGCGGGGAGGGGGGCAACACTGAAGCTTTCTTT
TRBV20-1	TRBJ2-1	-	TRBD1	CTANRDRGFKEQFF	TGCACCGCCAACCGGGACAGGGGCTTCAAGGAGCAGTTCTTC
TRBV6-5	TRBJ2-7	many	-	CASSYSTGYEQYF	TGTGCCAGCAGTTACTCCACGGGCTACGAGCAGTACTTC
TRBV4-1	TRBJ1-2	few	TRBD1	CASSQEEGADYGYTF	TGCGCCAGCAGCCAAGAGGAGGGGGCAGACTATGGCTACACCTTC
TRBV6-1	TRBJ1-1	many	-	CASSETRNTEAFF	TGTGCCAGCAGTGAAACCCGCAACACTGAAGCTTTCTTT
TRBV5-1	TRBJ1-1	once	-	CASSLDAGSTEAFF	TGCGCCAGCAGCTTGGACGCGGGGAGCACTGAAGCTTTCTTT
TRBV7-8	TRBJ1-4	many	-	CASSKSRPGRGELDEKLFF	TGTGCCAGCAGTAAATCGAGACCGGGCAGGGGAGAGTTGGATGAAAAACTGTTTTTT
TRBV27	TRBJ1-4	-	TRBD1	CASRPGTGSPSPHGLFF	TGTGCCAGCAGGCCCGGGACAGGGTCCCCGAGTCCTCACGGACTGTTTTTT
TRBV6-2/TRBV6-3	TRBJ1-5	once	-	CASVGILNQPQHF	TGTGCCAGCGTGGGGATCCTCAATCAGCCCCAGCATTTT